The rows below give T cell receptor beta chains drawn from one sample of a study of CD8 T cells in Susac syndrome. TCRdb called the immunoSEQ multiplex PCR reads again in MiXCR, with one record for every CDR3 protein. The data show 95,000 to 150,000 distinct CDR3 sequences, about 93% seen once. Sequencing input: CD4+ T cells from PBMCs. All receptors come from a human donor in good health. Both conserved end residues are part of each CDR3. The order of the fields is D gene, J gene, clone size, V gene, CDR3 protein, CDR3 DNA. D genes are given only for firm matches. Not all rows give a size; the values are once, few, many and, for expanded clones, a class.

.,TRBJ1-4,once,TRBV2,CASKMAVLNEKLFF,TGTGCCAGCAAGATGGCCGTCCTTAATGAAAAACTGTTTTTT
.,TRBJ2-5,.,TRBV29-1,CSVPRGTSQETQYF,TGCAGCGTTCCGAGAGGGACCTCCCAAGAGACCCAGTACTTC
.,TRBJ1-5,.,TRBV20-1,CSASSGNSNQPQHF,TGCAGTGCTAGTTCCGGGAATAGCAATCAGCCCCAGCATTTT
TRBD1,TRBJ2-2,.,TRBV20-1,CSASRDRDTGELFF,TGCAGTGCTAGCCGGGACAGGGACACCGGGGAGCTGTTTTTT
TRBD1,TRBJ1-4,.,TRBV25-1,CASSAPGTGTGNEKLFF,TGTGCCAGCAGTGCTCCCGGGACAGGGACCGGTAATGAAAAACTGTTTTTT
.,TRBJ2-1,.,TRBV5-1,CASSPGQTTYNEQFF,TGCGCCAGCAGCCCTGGGCAGACGACCTACAATGAGCAGTTCTTC
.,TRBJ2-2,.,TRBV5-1,CASSLEGPGTGELFF,TGCGCCAGCAGCTTGGAGGGCCCGGGCACCGGGGAGCTGTTTTTT
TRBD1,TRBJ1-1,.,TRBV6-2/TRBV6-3,CASSYWDRATEAFF,TGTGCCAGCAGTTATTGGGACAGGGCCACTGAAGCTTTCTTT
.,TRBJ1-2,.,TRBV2,CASTQWDISNYGYTF,TGTGCCAGCACTCAATGGGACATCTCTAACTATGGCTACACCTTC
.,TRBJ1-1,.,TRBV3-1,CASSQAGRDTEAFF,TGTGCCAGCAGCCAAGCCGGGCGTGACACTGAAGCTTTCTTT
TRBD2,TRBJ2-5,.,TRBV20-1,CSAPGLAALETQYF,TGCAGTGCTCCCGGACTAGCGGCGTTGGAGACCCAGTACTTC
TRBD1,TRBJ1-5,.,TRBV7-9,CASSSWTGDQPQHF,TGTGCCAGCAGCTCCTGGACAGGGGATCAGCCCCAGCATTTT
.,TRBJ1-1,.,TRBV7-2,CASSPRGGGPAEAFF,TGTGCCAGCAGCCCCCGAGGTGGGGGGCCGGCTGAAGCTTTCTTT
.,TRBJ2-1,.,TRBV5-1,CASSPTGRADYNEQFF,TGCGCCAGCAGCCCCACGGGCAGGGCCGACTACAATGAGCAGTTCTTC
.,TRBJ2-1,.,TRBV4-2,CASSQDPQRYNEQFF,TGTGCCAGCAGCCAAGACCCGCAGCGGTACAATGAGCAGTTCTTC
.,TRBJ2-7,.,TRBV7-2,CASSLGSSPKEQYF,TGTGCCAGCAGCCTAGGGAGTTCCCCTAAAGAGCAGTACTTC
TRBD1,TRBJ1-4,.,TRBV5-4,CASSLGTGGAGEKLFF,TGTGCCAGCAGCTTAGGGACAGGGGGCGCCGGGGAAAAACTGTTTTTT
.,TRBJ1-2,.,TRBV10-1,CASSESSTGYGYTF,TGCGCCAGCAGTGAGTCGTCAACAGGGTATGGCTACACCTTC